The rows below give T cell receptor beta chains drawn from one sample of a study of shared clonotypes between healthy human individuals. Assay: immunoSEQ multiplex PCR; the TCRdb copy retains only in-frame clones and omits some. This repertoire shows 2 million to 2.5 million clones, approximately 90% found once; its top ten account for 0.37%. The specimen was naive CD4+ T cells from PBMCs. These receptors originate from a man aged 18-30 years in good health. Some clones in this sample may be carry-over from other donors' samples. The conserved cysteine and the conserved F or W are not part of the CDR3 here. Clone size appears in some rows only: once, few, many, or a class for an expanded clone.

v_call clone_size cdr3_aa
TRBV5-1 few ASSLEPRRQPQH
TRBV6-1 few ASSDQGNTEAF
TRBV5-1 - ASSLGKEGQPQH
TRBV4-2 - ASSQSGGQETQY
TRBV11-2 - ASSLVIAGGVETQY
TRBV7-3 - ASSNYPNTEAF
TRBV9 - ASSHYSGTSGRDEQF
TRBV19 - ASSTYRGGNQPQH
TRBV7-9 once ASSFPGANYGYT
TRBV4-1 - ASSQPDRGYEQY
TRBV5-4 - ASSKRAQGVGEKLF
TRBV29-1 - SVSTPALVCT
TRBV6-6 - ASSSLMSGYT
TRBV10-2 - ASTQGTGGTYEQY
TRBV11-1 once ASSPLGKGVLKGYT
TRBV7-3 - ASSLAGTSYEQY
TRBV4-1 - ASSQSPGQGNQPQH
TRBV19 - ASSPGADTEAF
TRBV28 few ASSQGPNYEQY
TRBV5-6 - ASSGAGTGGDIQY
TRBV15 - ATSRGAVDYGYT
TRBV6-6 - ASSPRVSNQPQH
TRBV5-1 - ASSLVTSGSDEQY
TRBV6-1 - ASSVVSYEQY
TRBV7-3 - ASSPTRAPFYGYT
TRBV7-9 - ASSSGYEQF
TRBV5-4 - ASTLRLAGSMDTQY
TRBV29-1 - SVAGDTTGELF
TRBV5-1 - ASSLIAGVIDEQF
TRBV6-1 - ASSLQGSYEQY
TRBV6-1 - ASSWTSGSETQY
TRBV9 - ASSPQQQMNTEAF
TRBV7-9 - ASSFSVNTEAF
TRBV4-2 - ASSQDPGSNYGYT
TRBV5-1 - ASKVRPDTQY
TRBV5-1 - ASREYGKEHTEAF
TRBV5-1 - ASSSQPTEETQY
TRBV13 - ATSLPPSSYEQY
TRBV7-2 - ASSRDRYNEQF
TRBV30 few AWRKDRGEAF
TRBV6-6 - ASRAGQPTGELF